The rows below give T cell receptor beta chains drawn from one sample of a study of T cell responses to AZD1222 COVID-19 vaccine. This table comes from immunoSEQ multiplex PCR, and its TCRdb copy is limited to in-frame clones, with some not included. The sample contains more than 55,000 clones, 65% to 80% of which appear only once. Here the sequenced sample was peripheral blood, taken 28 days after the second AZD1222 dose. These receptors all come from an adult who received the AZD1222 COVID-19 vaccine. Each CDR3 is given with its conserved first and last residue. D genes are given only for firm matches. Size tells how often a clone was seen (once, few, many) or the class of an expanded clone, and some rows leave it out.

>NA|TRBJ1-1|NA|10|TRBV20-1
TGCAGGGGGGTCGGCACTGAAGCTTTCTTT
CRGVGTEAFF
>few|TRBJ1-2|NA|11|TRBV20-1
TGCGGGACGGGACCCTACTATGGCTACACCTTC
CGTGPYYGYTF
>NA|TRBJ2-5|NA|12|TRBV24-1
TGTGCCACCAGTGATGCCTCAAGAGCCCTCCACTTC
CATSDASRALHF
>NA|TRBJ1-1|NA|14|TRBV4-3
TGCGCCAGCAGCCGAGCAGGGGAGGGCACTGAAGCTTTCTTT
CASSRAGEGTEAFF
>NA|TRBJ1-1|NA|14|TRBV7-9
TGTGCCAGCAGCTCCTCGGTGATGGCGTTGCAAGCTTTCTTT
CASSSSVMALQAFF
>NA|TRBJ1-5|NA|13|TRBV5-8
TGTGCCAGCAGCTCAGAAGAGCGTCAGCCCCAGCATTTT
CASSSEERQPQHF
>few|TRBJ2-4|TRBD2|17|TRBV7-2
TGTGCCAGCAGCCCCACTGGGGGACGGGGGGTAAAAAACATTCAGTACTTC
CASSPTGGRGVKNIQYF
>NA|TRBJ1-4|NA|12|TRBV11-3
TGTGCCAGCAGTTCACGGAATGAAAAACTGTTTTTT
CASSSRNEKLFF
>NA|TRBJ2-3|TRBD1|15|TRBV6-4
TGTGCCAGCAGTGACTCTGACAGGGAGTGGGATACGCAGTATTTT
CASSDSDREWDTQYF
>NA|TRBJ1-1|NA|13|TRBV27
TGTGCCAGCAGTTCGATACTGGGGGCTGAAGCTTTCTTT
CASSSILGAEAFF
>NA|TRBJ1-2|TRBD1|13|TRBV29-1
TGCAGCGTTAAGGACAGGGAAAACTATGGCTACACCTTC
CSVKDRENYGYTF
>few|TRBJ1-3|NA|11|TRBV25-1
TGTGCCAGCAGTTCTGGAAACACCATATATTTT
CASSSGNTIYF
>NA|TRBJ1-5|NA|13|TRBV6-4
TGTGCCAGCAGTAGCCGAGCAGGGCAGCCCCAGCATTTT
CASSSRAGQPQHF
>NA|TRBJ2-3|TRBD2|15|TRBV10-3
TGTGCCATCGATAGCGGGGGGGCCTTAACAGATACGCAGTATTTT
CAIDSGGALTDTQYF
>NA|TRBJ2-5|TRBD2|18|TRBV5-1
TGCGCCAGCAGCCCGTTCTCCGCTAGCGGAGCACACCAAGAGACCCAGTACTTC
CASSPFSASGAHQETQYF
>few|TRBJ1-6|TRBD1|17|TRBV30
TGTGCCTGGAGTATGATGGGTGACAGGGGGCTTGGGTCACCCCTCCACTTT
CAWSMMGDRGLGSPLHF
>NA|TRBJ1-2|NA|13|TRBV7-8
TGTGCCAGCAGCCTCGGGACAAATTATGGCTACACCTTC
CASSLGTNYGYTF
>NA|TRBJ2-4|NA|14|TRBV6-2/TRBV6-3
TGTGCCAGCAGTACCCTGACAGGGAGGAACATTCAGTACTTC
CASSTLTGRNIQYF
>NA|TRBJ2-3|NA|19|TRBV6-2/TRBV6-3
TGTGCCAGCAGTCAAAGACCTGTAAACTCGGACCGTCGGGCAGATACGCAGTATTTT
CASSQRPVNSDRRADTQYF
>NA|TRBJ1-4|NA|14|TRBV5-6
TGTGCCAGCAGCTTTCTAGGACTCAATGAAAAACTGTTTTTT
CASSFLGLNEKLFF
>once|TRBJ1-5|TRBD1|16|TRBV2
TGTGCCAGCAGCCGACAGGGGCCGGGTGGCAATCAGCCCCAGCATTTT
CASSRQGPGGNQPQHF
>NA|TRBJ1-6|TRBD1|15|TRBV5-1
TGCGCCAGCAGCCGGGGACAGGGGAATAATTCACCCCTCCACTTT
CASSRGQGNNSPLHF
>NA|TRBJ1-2|NA|14|TRBV7-9
TGTGCCAGCAGCGCGCGGACGGGGGGCTATGGCTACACCTTC
CASSARTGGYGYTF
>NA|TRBJ2-7|NA|14|TRBV28
TGTGCCAGCAGTTTATTGCCCAGAACCTACGAGCAGTACTTC
CASSLLPRTYEQYF
>NA|TRBJ2-6|TRBD1|17|TRBV18
TGTGCCAGCTCCCCCGGGACAGGTAGCTCTGGGGCCAACGTCCTGACTTTC
CASSPGTGSSGANVLTF
>few|TRBJ1-2|NA|15|TRBV19
TGTGCCAGTAGTACCCGTCAGGCTTGGGCCTATGGCTACACCTTC
CASSTRQAWAYGYTF
>NA|TRBJ2-1|NA|15|TRBV19
TGTGCCAGTAGTATTAGCCCAGGGGTGAACAATGAGCAGTTCTTC
CASSISPGVNNEQFF
>once|TRBJ1-6|NA|13|TRBV12-3/TRBV12-4
TGTGCCAGCAGTTTTCGGGGGAACTCACCCCTCCACTTT
CASSFRGNSPLHF
>NA|TRBJ2-1|NA|16|TRBV12-5
TGTGCTAGTGGTTTGCCTCAAGGGGGCTCCTACAATGAGCAGTTCTTC
CASGLPQGGSYNEQFF
>NA|TRBJ2-2|NA|13|TRBV29-1
TGCAGCGTTACGCGGGACAGCACCGGGGAGCTGTTTTTT
CSVTRDSTGELFF
>many|TRBJ1-2|NA|13|TRBV10-3
TGTGCCATCAGTGAGGGTATCGGGGACGGCTACACCTTC
CAISEGIGDGYTF
>NA|TRBJ2-2|NA|15|TRBV19
TGTGCCAGCGTTGCAGGGAGTTCGCGTTCCGGGGAGCTGTTTTTT
CASVAGSSRSGELFF
>NA|TRBJ2-7|TRBD1|12|TRBV5-8
TGTGCCAGCAGTCAGGACAGGTCCGAGCAGTACTTC
CASSQDRSEQYF
>once|TRBJ1-1|NA|9|TRBV11-2
TGTGCCAGCAGCTGGGAAGCTTTCTTT
CASSWEAFF